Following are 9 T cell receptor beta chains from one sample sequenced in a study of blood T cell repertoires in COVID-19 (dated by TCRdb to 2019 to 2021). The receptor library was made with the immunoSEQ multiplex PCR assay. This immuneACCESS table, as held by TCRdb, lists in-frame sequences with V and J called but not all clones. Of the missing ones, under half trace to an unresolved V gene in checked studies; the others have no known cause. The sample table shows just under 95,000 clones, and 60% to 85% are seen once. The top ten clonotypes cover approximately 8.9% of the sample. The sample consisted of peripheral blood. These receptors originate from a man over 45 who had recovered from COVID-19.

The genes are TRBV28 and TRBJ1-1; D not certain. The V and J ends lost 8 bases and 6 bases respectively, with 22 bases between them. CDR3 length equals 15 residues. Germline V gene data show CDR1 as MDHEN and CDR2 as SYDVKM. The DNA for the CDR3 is TGTGCCAGCTCCTCCCTTGCGGGGAATAGGGCTGAAGCTTTCTTT. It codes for CASSSLAGNRAEAFF.

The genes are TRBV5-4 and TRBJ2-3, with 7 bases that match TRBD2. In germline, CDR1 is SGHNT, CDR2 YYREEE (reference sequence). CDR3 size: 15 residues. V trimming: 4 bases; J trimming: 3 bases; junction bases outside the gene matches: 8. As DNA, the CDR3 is TGTGCCAGCAGCCTGGGGAGGGGAAGGACAGATACGCAGTATTTT. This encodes CASSLGRGRTDTQYF.

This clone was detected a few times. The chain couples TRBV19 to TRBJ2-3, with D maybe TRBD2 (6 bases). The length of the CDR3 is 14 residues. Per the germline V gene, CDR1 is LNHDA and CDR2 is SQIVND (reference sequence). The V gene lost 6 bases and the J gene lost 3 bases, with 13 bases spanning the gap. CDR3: CASRLAATTDTQYF. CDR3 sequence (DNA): TGTGCCAGTAGACTAGCAGCAACTACAGATACGCAGTATTTT.

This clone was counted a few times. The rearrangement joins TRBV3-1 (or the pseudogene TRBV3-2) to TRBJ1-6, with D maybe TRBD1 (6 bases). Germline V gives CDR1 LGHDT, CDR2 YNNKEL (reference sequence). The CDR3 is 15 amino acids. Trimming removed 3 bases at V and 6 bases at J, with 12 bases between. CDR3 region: CASSHEGGTNSPLHF. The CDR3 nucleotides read TGTGCCAGCAGCCATGAAGGGGGAACTAATTCACCCCTCCACTTT.

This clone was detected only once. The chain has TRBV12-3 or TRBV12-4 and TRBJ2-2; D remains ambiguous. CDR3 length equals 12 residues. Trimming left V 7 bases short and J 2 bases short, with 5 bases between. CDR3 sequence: CASTLNTGELFF. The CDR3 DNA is TGTGCCAGCACCTTAAACACCGGGGAGCTGTTTTTT.

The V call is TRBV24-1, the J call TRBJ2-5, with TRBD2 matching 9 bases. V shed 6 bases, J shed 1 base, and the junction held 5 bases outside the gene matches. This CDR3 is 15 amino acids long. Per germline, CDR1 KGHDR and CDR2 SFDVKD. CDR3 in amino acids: CATSKGGGAQETQYF. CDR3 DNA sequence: TGTGCCACCAGTAAAGGCGGGGGGGCCCAAGAGACCCAGTACTTC.

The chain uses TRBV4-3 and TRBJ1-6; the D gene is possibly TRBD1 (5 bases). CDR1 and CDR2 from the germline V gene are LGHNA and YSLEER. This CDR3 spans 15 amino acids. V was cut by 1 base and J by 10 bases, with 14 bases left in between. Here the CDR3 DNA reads TGCGCCAGCAGCCAAGTCGCGGGGCGAGAGTCACCCCTCCACTTT. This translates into CASSQVAGRESPLHF.

CDR3 coding DNA: TGTGCCAGCAGTAAGGACAGAGGAGAGACCCAGTACTTC. Translation: CASSKDRGETQYF. This rearrangement joins TRBV2 to TRBJ2-5, with D maybe TRBD1 (6 bases). The germline CDR1 and CDR2 sequences are SNHLY and FYNNEI. The CDR3 is 13 amino acids. Trimming shortened V by 5 bases and J by 4 bases, and 11 bases separated the two germline ends. Together with reference TRBV2 and TRBJ2-5, the CDR3 gives the full variable domain: EPEVTQTPSHQVTQMGQEVILRCVPISNHLYFYWYRQILGQKVEFLVSFYNNEISEKSEIFDDQFSVERPDGSNFTLKIRSTKLEDSAMYFCASSKDRGETQYFGPGTRLLVL.

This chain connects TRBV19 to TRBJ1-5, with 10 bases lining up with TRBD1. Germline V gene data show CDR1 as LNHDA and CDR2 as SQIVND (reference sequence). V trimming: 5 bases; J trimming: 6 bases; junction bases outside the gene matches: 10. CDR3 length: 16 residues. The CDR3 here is CASSFPGTGETQPQHF. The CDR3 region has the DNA TGTGCCAGTAGTTTCCCGGGGACAGGGGAGACTCAGCCCCAGCATTTT.